Listed here are 18 T cell receptor beta chains from one sample, sequenced in a study of blood T cell repertoires in COVID-19. The table came from immunoSEQ multiplex PCR; TCRdb's copy has only in-frame clones and leaves some out. This repertoire shows approximately 76,000 clones, 70% to 85% found once; its top ten account for roughly a third. Sequencing was carried out using peripheral blood. These receptors all come from a woman in her 70s with acute or convalescent COVID-19.

This clone was counted between two and nine times. This chain uses TRBV7-2 with TRBJ2-3; 15 nucleotides line up with TRBD2. Germline loops: CDR1 SGHTA, CDR2 FQGNSA. V shed 4 bases and J 5 bases; nucleotides not matched to a gene: 4. The CDR3 contains 16 residues. CDR3 coding DNA: TGTGCCAGCAGCTGGACTAGCGGGGGGGCCCTAGATACGCAGTATTTT. This translates into CASSWTSGGALDTQYF.

The count of this clone is one. This chain uses TRBV4-3 with TRBJ1-6; TRBD1 might be the D (5 bases). Per germline, CDR1 LGHNA and CDR2 YSLEER. Between the trimmed V and J ends, which lost 0 bases and 8 bases, there was a span of 11 bases. There are 15 residues in the CDR3. CDR3 DNA sequence: TGCGCCAGCAGCCAAGAGTCAGGGAGGCATTCACCCCTCCACTTT. Its protein is CASSQESGRHSPLHF.

This clone has more than one count but fewer than ten. The chain recombines TRBV24-1 with TRBJ2-1; 8 bases match TRBD1. Unmatched junction bases numbered 7, after V lost 4 bases and J lost 6 bases. The CDR3 totals 15 residues. Germline assignment: CDR1 KGHDR and CDR2 SFDVKD. The CDR3 sequence is CATSDTGTGGNEQFF. Written as DNA, the CDR3 is TGTGCCACCAGTGACACCGGGACAGGTGGCAATGAGCAGTTCTTC.

The CDR3 loop reads CASSQVVGREDEAFF. For the CDR3, the DNA is TGTGCCAGCAGCCAAGTGGTCGGGAGGGAGGATGAAGCTTTCTTT. V usage is TRBV14 and J usage is TRBJ1-1; D unresolved. V gave up 1 base and J gave up 7 bases, with 16 bases separating them. The CDR3 runs to 15 residues. The V gene's germline CDR1 is SGHDN and CDR2 FVKESK.

The chain has TRBV27 and TRBJ1-2; 11 nucleotides match TRBD1. The CDR3 totals 14 residues. CDR1 MNHEY and CDR2 SMNVEV come from the germline V gene (reference sequence). Trimming took 7 bases from V and 3 from J; bases not matched to a gene: 4. The CDR3: CASKRTGGHYGYTF. The CDR3 DNA reads as TGTGCCAGCAAGAGGACAGGGGGCCACTATGGCTACACCTTC.

The gene calls are TRBV6-5 and TRBJ1-2; D is uncertain. The CDR3 extends over 14 amino acids. V was pared by 2 bases and J by 1 base, with 8 bases between. CDR1 and CDR2 (germline): MNHEY, SVGAGI. Here the CDR3 DNA reads TGTGCCAGCAGTTACCTGGCCAGTAACTATGGCTACACCTTC. Translated: CASSYLASNYGYTF.

V gene TRBV6-5 combines with J gene TRBJ1-2; D gene unclear. The CDR3 runs to 13 residues. Germline-derived CDR1 and CDR2 are MNHEY and SVGAGI. V lost 3 bases, J lost 8 bases, and 13 bases lay in between. CDR3 protein: CASSYVAERGYTF. The CDR3, as DNA: TGTGCCAGCAGTTATGTAGCGGAGCGAGGCTACACCTTC.

This clone was counted between two and nine times. The rearrangement links TRBV24-1 to TRBJ2-7; a weak D match, TRBD2 (7 bases). The CDR3 covers 16 residues. Germline CDR1 reads KGHDR; CDR2 reads SFDVKD. With 3 bases removed from V and 5 bases from J, the gap between germline ends came to 19 bases. CDR3 sequence reads: CATSDPRGARGHEQYF. CDR3 DNA: TGTGCCACCAGTGATCCTCGGGGGGCGCGGGGCCACGAGCAGTACTTC.

This sequence joins TRBV9 and TRBJ1-1, with D possibly matching TRBD1 (5 bases). This CDR3 has 15 residues. V was trimmed by 0 bases and J by 0 bases, leaving 9 bases between them. The germline V gene has CDR1 SGDLS and CDR2 YYNGEE. The CDR3: CASSVAPTVNTEAFF. DNA of the CDR3: TGTGCCAGCAGCGTAGCTCCGACAGTGAACACTGAAGCTTTCTTT.

The chain carries TRBV10-2 and TRBJ1-5, with 7 nucleotides matching TRBD1. V lost 6 bases, J lost 3 bases, and 8 bases stayed unmatched. The CDR3 contains 15 residues. Germline V gene sequence: CDR1 WSHSY, CDR2 SAAADI. This chain's CDR3 is CASSGWDRLNQPQHF. CDR3 DNA: TGCGCCAGCAGCGGGTGGGACAGACTCAATCAGCCCCAGCATTTT.

V usage is TRBV5-1 and J usage is TRBJ2-1, with 7 bases lining up with TRBD2. Germline V CDR1 and CDR2: SGHRS, YFSETQ. V trimming: 0 bases; J trimming: 5 bases; junction bases outside the gene matches: 2. This CDR3 spans 14 amino acids. CDR3 in DNA: TGCGCCAGCAGCTTGGATGGGACTAACAATGAGCAGTTCTTC. It translates to CASSLDGTNNEQFF.

V gene TRBV7-2 combines with J gene TRBJ2-1, with 9 bases fitting TRBD2. V lost 5 bases and J lost 4; bases outside the gene matches: 6. This CDR3 has 15 residues. Germline V gene sequence: CDR1 SGHTA, CDR2 FQGNSA. The CDR3 coding sequence is TGTGCCAGCAGCCAACTAGCGGGTGGGTACAATGAGCAGTTCTTC. This gives the protein CASSQLAGGYNEQFF.

The chain joins TRBV30 to TRBJ1-4, with TRBD1 identical over 10 bases. V shed 2 bases and J 8 bases; nucleotides not matched to a gene: 5. Germline values: CDR1 GTSNPN, CDR2 SVGIG (reference sequence). This CDR3 comprises 14 residues. The CDR3 DNA sequence: TGTGCCTGGAGTTCGGGACAGGGGTTAGAAAAACTGTTTTTT. It codes for CAWSSGQGLEKLFF. Full variable domain (rest looked up from reference TRBV30 and TRBJ1-4): SQTIHQWPATLVQPVGSPLSLECTVEGTSNPNLYWYRQAAGRGLQLLFYSVGIGQISSEVPQNLSASRPQDRQFILSSKKLLLSDSGFYLCAWSSGQGLEKLFFGSGTQLSVL.

The CDR3 DNA is TGTGCCAGCAGTCGGGACACGGGGTACCAAGAGACCCAGTACTTC. This sequence encodes CASSRDTGYQETQYF. The V call is TRBV6-2 or TRBV6-3, the J call TRBJ2-5; D perhaps matches TRBD1 (6 bases). Trimming removed 5 bases at V and 0 bases at J, with 13 bases between. Germline V gives CDR1 MNHEY, CDR2 SVGEGT. CDR3 length: 15 residues.

The chain carries TRBV6-1 and TRBJ2-7; 12 bases agree with TRBD2. The germline gives CDR1 MNHNS, CDR2 SASEGT. V lost 4 bases and J lost 4; bases outside the gene matches: 8. The CDR3 runs to 16 residues. CDR3 residues: CASSVPTSGSSYEQYF. The CDR3 nucleotides read TGTGCCAGCAGTGTCCCGACTAGCGGGAGTTCATACGAGCAGTACTTC.

This clone was detected a few times. The chain uses TRBV5-5 and TRBJ2-1, with 12 positions matching TRBD2. CDR1 SGHKS and CDR2 YYEKEE come from the germline V gene (reference sequence). With 4 bases clipped from V and 7 bases from J, the junction kept 12 bases outside the gene matches. There are 17 residues in the CDR3. CDR3 in DNA: TGTGCCAGCAGCAGGGCGGACGGACTAGCGGGAAATAATGAGCAGTTCTTC. Protein: CASSRADGLAGNNEQFF.

The V call is TRBV29-1, the J call TRBJ2-1; TRBD2 matches at 10 bases. Per the germline V gene, CDR1 is SQVTM and CDR2 is ANQGSEA. The CDR3 totals 15 residues. With 4 bases clipped from V and 3 bases from J, the junction kept 6 bases outside the gene matches. Written as DNA, the CDR3 is TGCAGCGTTGTCTTAGCGGGAGGCGACTACAATGAGCAGTTCTTC. Its protein product is CSVVLAGGDYNEQFF.

The rearrangement uses TRBV10-3 and TRBJ1-1; no clear D. Germline loops: CDR1 ENHRY, CDR2 SYGVKD. V shed 2 bases and J shed 3 bases, with 10 bases lying between them. The length of the CDR3 is 14 residues. The CDR3 DNA reads TGTGCCATCAGTGAGAAGTTGGGAGACACTGAAGCTTTCTTT. It codes for CAISEKLGDTEAFF.